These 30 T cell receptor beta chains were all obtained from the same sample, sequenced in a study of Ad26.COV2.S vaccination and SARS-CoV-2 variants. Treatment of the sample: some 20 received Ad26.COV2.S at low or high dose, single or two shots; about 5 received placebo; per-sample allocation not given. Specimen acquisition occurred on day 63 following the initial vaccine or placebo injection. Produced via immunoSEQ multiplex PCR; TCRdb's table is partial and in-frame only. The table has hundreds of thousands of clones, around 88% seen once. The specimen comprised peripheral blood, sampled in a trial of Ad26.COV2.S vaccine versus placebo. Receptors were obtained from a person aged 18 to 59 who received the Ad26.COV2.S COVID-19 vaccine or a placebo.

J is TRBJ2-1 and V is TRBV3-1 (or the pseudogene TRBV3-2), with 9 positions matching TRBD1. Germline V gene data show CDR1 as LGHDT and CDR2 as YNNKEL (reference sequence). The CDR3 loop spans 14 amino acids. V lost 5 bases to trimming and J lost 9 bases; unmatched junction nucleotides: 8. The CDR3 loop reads CASSLGQGIGEQFF. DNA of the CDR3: TGTGCCAGCAGCTTAGGACAGGGGATCGGTGAGCAGTTCTTC.

The CDR3: CASSPPGRMAGYTF. CDR3 sequence (DNA): TGTGCCAGCTCACCTCCGGGACGAATGGCTGGCTACACCTTC. The chain recombines TRBV18 with TRBJ1-2; a weak D match, TRBD1 (5 bases). This CDR3 spans 14 amino acids. From germline, CDR1 is KGHSH and CDR2 LQKENI. Trimming cost V 3 bases and J 7 bases, with 15 bases left between them.

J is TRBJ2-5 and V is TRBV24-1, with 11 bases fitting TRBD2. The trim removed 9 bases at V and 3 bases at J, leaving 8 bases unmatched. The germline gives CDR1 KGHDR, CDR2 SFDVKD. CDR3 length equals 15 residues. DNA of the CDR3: TGTGCCACCGGCGGTACTAGCGGGAGAGAAGAGACCCAGTACTTC. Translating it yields CATGGTSGREETQYF.

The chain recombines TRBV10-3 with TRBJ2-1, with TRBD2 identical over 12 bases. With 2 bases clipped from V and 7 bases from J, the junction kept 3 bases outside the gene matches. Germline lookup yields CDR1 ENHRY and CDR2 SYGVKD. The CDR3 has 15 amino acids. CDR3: CAISEGLAGPNEQFF. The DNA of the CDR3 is TGTGCCATCAGTGAGGGACTAGCGGGGCCGAATGAGCAGTTCTTC.

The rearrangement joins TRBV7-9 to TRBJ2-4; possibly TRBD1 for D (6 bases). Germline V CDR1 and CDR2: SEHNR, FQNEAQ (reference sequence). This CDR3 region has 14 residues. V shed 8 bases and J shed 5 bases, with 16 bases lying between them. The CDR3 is CASQHTQGQNIQYF. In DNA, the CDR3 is TGTGCCAGCCAACACACCCAGGGGCAAAACATTCAGTACTTC.

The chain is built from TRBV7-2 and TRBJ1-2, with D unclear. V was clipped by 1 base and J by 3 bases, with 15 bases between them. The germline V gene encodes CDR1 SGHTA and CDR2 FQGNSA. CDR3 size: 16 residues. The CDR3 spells CASSLDPGWQDYGYTF. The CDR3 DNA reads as TGTGCCAGCAGCTTAGACCCGGGTTGGCAGGACTATGGCTACACCTTC.

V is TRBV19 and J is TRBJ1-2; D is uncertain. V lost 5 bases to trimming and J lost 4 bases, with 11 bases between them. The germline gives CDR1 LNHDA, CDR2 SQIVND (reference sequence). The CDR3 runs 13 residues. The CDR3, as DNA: TGTGCCAGTAGTTTCGGCGGGTTCTATGGCTACACCTTC. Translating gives CASSFGGFYGYTF.

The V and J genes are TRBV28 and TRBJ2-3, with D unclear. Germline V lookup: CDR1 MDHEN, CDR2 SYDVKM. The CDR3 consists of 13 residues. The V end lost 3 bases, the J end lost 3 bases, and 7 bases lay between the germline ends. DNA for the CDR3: TGTGCCAGCAGTTTGGGTAGGACAGATACGCAGTATTTT. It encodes CASSLGRTDTQYF.

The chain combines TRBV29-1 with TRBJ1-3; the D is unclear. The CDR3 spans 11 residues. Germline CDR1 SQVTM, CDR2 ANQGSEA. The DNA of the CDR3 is TGCGTCACGCAATCCGGAAACACCATATATTTT. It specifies CVTQSGNTIYF.

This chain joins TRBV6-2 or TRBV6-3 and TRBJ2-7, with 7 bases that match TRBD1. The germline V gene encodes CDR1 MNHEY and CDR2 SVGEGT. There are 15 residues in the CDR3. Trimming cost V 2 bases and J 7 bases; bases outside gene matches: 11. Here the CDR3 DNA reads TGTGCCAGCAGTTACGTAATAGGGGGCTTTGAAGAGCAGTACTTC. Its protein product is CASSYVIGGFEEQYF.

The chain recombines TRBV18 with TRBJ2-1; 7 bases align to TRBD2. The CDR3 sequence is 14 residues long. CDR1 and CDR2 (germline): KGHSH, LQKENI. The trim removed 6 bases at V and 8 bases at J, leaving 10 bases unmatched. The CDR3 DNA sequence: TGTGCCAGCTCTCAGCGGGGTGGTGTGGATGAGCAGTTCTTC. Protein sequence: CASSQRGGVDEQFF.

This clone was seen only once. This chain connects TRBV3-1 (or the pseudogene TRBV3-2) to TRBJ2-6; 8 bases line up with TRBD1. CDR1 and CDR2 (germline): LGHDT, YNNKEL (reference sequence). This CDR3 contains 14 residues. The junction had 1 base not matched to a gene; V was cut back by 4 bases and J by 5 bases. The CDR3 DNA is TGTGCCAGCAGCCGGACAGGGCGGGCCAACGTCCTGACTTTC. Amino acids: CASSRTGRANVLTF.

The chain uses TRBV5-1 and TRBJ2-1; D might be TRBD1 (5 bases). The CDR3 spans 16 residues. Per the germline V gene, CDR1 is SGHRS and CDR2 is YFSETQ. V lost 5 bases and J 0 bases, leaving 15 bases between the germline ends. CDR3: CASSYRYRSSYNEQFF. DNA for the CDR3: TGCGCCAGCAGTTACAGGTACCGGAGCTCCTACAATGAGCAGTTCTTC. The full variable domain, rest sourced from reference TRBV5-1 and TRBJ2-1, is KAGVTQTPRYLIKTRGQQVTLSCSPISGHRSVSWYQQTPGQGLQFLFEYFSETQRNKGNFPGRFSGRQFSNSRSEMNVSTLELGDSALYLCASSYRYRSSYNEQFFGPGTRLTVL.

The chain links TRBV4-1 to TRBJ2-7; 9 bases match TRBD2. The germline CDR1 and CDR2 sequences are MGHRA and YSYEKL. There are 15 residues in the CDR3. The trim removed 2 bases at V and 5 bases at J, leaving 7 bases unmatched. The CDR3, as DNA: TGCGCCAGCAGCCAATATAATAGCGGGAGCAACGAGCAGTACTTC. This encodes CASSQYNSGSNEQYF.

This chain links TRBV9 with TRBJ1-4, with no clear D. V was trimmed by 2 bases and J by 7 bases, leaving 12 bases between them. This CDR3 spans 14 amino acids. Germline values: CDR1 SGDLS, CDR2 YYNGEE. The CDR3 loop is CASSVNAETEKLFF. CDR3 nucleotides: TGTGCCAGCAGCGTCAACGCAGAGACTGAAAAACTGTTTTTT.

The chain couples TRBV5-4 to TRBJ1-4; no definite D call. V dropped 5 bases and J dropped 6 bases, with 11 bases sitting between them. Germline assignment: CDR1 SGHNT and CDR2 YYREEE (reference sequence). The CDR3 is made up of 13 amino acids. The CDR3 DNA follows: TGTGCCAGCAGTAGACAAGAAGATGAAAAACTGTTTTTT. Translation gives CASSRQEDEKLFF.

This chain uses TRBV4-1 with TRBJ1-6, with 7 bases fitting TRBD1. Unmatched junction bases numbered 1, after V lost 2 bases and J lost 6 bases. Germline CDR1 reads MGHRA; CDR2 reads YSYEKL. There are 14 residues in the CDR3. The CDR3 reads CASSQRDSNSPLHF. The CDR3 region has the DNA TGCGCCAGCAGCCAACGGGACAGTAATTCACCCCTCCACTTT.

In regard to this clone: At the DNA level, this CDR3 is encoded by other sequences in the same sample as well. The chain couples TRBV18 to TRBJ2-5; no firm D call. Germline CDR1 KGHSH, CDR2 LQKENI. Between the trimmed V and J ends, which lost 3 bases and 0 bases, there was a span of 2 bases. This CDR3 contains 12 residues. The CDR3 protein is CASSPYQETQYF. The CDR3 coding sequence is TGTGCCAGCTCACCGTACCAAGAGACCCAGTACTTC.

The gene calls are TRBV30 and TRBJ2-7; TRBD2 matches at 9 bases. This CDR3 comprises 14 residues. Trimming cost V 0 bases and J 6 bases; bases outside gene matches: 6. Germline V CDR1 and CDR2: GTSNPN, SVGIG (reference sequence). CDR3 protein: CAWSVVAGVGEQYF. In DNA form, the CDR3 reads TGTGCCTGGAGTGTGGTAGCGGGAGTTGGCGAGCAGTACTTC. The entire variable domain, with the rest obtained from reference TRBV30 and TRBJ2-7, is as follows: SQTIHQWPATLVQPVGSPLSLECTVEGTSNPNLYWYRQAAGRGLQLLFYSVGIGQISSEVPQNLSASRPQDRQFILSSKKLLLSDSGFYLCAWSVVAGVGEQYFGPGTRLTVT.

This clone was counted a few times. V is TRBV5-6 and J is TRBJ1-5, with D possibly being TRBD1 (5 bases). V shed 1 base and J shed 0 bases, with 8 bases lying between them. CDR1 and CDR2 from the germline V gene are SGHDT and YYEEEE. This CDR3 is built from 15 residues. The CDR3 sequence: CASSLMGDSNQPQHF. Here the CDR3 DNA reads TGTGCCAGCAGCTTGATGGGGGATAGCAATCAGCCCCAGCATTTT.

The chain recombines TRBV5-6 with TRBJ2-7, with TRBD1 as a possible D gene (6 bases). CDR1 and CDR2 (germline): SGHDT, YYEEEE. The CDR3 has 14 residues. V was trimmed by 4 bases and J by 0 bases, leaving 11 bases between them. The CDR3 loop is CASSPWTASYEQYF. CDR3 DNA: TGTGCCAGCAGCCCTTGGACAGCCTCCTACGAGCAGTACTTC.

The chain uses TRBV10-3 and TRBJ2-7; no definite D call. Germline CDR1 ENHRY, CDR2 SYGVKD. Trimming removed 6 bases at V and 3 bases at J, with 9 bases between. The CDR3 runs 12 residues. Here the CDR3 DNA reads TGTGCCATCAGCGACGGGTTCTACGAGCAGTACTTC. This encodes CAISDGFYEQYF.

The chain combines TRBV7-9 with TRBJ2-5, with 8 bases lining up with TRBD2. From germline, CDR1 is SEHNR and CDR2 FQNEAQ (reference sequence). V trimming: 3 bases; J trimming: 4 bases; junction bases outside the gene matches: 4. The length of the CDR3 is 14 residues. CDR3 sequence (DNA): TGTGCCAGCAGCTTTAGCGGGATTGGAGAGACCCAGTACTTC. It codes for CASSFSGIGETQYF.

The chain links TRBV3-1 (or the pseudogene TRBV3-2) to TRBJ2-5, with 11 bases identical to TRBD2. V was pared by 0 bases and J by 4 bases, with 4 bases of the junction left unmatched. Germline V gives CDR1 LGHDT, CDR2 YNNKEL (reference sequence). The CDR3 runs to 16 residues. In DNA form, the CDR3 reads TGTGCCAGCAGCCAAGATCTTAGCGGGGGGGTAGAGACCCAGTACTTC. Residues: CASSQDLSGGVETQYF.

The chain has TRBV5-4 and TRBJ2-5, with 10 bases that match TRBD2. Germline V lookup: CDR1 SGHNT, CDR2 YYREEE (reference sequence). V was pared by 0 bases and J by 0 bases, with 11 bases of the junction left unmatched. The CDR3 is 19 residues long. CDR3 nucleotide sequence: TGTGCCAGCAGCTTGGCCGTTCTAGCGGGAGAGATGTACCAAGAGACCCAGTACTTC. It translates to CASSLAVLAGEMYQETQYF. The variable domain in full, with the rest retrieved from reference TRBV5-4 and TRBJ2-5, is ETGVTQSPTHLIKTRGQQVTLRCSSQSGHNTVSWYQQALGQGPQFIFQYYREEENGRGNFPPRFSGLQFPNYSSELNVNALELDDSALYLCASSLAVLAGEMYQETQYFGPGTRLLVL.

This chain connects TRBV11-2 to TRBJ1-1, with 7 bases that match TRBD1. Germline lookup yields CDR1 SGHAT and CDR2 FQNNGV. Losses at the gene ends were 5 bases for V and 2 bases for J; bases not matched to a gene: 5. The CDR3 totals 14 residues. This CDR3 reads CASSHWDSNTEAFF. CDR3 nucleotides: TGTGCCAGCAGCCATTGGGACAGCAACACTGAAGCTTTCTTT. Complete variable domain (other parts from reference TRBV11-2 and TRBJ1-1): EAGVAQSPRYKIIEKRQSVAFWCNPISGHATLYWYQQILGQGPKLLIQFQNNGVVDDSQLPKDRFSAERLKGVDSTLKIQPAKLEDSAVYLCASSHWDSNTEAFFGQGTRLTVV.

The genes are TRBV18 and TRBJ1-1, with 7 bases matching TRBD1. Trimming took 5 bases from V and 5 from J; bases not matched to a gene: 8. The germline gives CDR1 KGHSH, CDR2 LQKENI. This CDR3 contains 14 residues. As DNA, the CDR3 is TGTGCCAGCTCATCAGGACAGGAGGCGACTGAAGCTTTCTTT. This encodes CASSSGQEATEAFF.

The CDR3 DNA reads as TGTGCCAGCAGCTTAGATCTAGCGGGGGGGATGAACAATGAGCAGTTCTTC. Its protein product is CASSLDLAGGMNNEQFF. J is TRBJ2-1 and V is TRBV7-9, with 12 bases fitting TRBD2. Germline loops: CDR1 SEHNR, CDR2 FQNEAQ (reference sequence). This CDR3 spans 17 amino acids. Trimming at V came to 1 base and at J to 5 bases, leaving 6 bases not matched to a gene.

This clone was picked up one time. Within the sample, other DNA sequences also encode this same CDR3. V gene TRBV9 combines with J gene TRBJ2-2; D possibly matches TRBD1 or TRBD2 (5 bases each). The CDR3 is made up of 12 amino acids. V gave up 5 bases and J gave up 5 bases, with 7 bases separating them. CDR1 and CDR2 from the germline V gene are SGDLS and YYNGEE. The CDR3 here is CASSGGTGELFF. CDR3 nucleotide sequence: TGTGCCAGCAGTGGGGGAACCGGGGAGCTGTTTTTT.

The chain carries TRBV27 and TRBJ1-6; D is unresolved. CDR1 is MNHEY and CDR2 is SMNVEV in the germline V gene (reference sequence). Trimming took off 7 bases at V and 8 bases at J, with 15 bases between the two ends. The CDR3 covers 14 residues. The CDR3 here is CASKRSDFYSPLHF. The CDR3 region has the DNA TGTGCCAGCAAGCGGTCGGACTTTTATTCACCCCTCCACTTT.